What follows are 22 T cell receptor beta chains derived from one specimen sequenced in a study of shared clonotypes between healthy human individuals. Generated by immunoSEQ multiplex PCR, the TCRdb table keeps only in-frame clones and is missing some. The sample carries approximately 530,000 clones, around 95% recorded once. The sample consisted of naive CD4+ T cells sorted from blood. Subset specified: CD45RA+ positively selected. The source of these receptors is a woman in her twenties or thirties in good health.

V is TRBV19 and J is TRBJ1-4; 9 bases fit TRBD1. V shed 4 bases and J 7 bases; nucleotides not matched to a gene: 7. Germline values: CDR1 LNHDA, CDR2 SQIVND (reference sequence). The CDR3 covers 15 residues. CDR3 nucleotides: TGTGCCAGTAGTACCACACAGGGGGCTCGTGAAAAACTGTTTTTT. This encodes CASSTTQGAREKLFF.

The chain carries TRBV5-1 and TRBJ2-2; D is possibly TRBD1 (5 bases). Between the trimmed V and J ends, which lost 4 bases and 5 bases, there was a span of 12 bases. Per the germline V gene, CDR1 is SGHRS and CDR2 is YFSETQ. This CDR3 has 14 amino acids. The CDR3: CASSLTGETGELFF. The CDR3 region has the DNA TGCGCCAGCAGCCTCACAGGTGAAACCGGGGAGCTGTTTTTT.

The gene calls are TRBV18 and TRBJ1-5; a possible D gene is TRBD1 (6 bases). The CDR3 contains 15 residues. Germline V gene sequence: CDR1 KGHSH, CDR2 LQKENI. V lost 3 bases and J lost 5, with 14 bases in between. The CDR3, as DNA: TGTGCCAGCTCACCTCTCAGGGGCTTCGATCAGCCCCAGCATTTT. Translation: CASSPLRGFDQPQHF.

CDR3 in amino acids: CASSPSGLAGATYEQYF. DNA for the CDR3: TGTGCCAGCTCACCAAGTGGACTAGCGGGAGCAACCTACGAGCAGTACTTC. The gene calls are TRBV18 and TRBJ2-7; 13 bases agree with TRBD2. The germline V gene has CDR1 KGHSH and CDR2 LQKENI. This CDR3 has 17 residues. V gave up 2 bases and J gave up 2 bases; unmatched junction bases: 6.

The chain has TRBV5-6 and TRBJ1-1; D ambiguous. The germline CDR1 and CDR2 sequences are SGHDT and YYEEEE. Trimming cost V 0 bases and J 1 base, with 10 bases left between them. The CDR3 sequence is 15 residues long. The CDR3 protein is CASSLGLPRNTEAFF. The CDR3 coding sequence is TGTGCCAGCAGCTTGGGACTCCCGAGGAACACTGAAGCTTTCTTT.

The rearrangement joins TRBV7-9 to TRBJ2-7, with 7 nucleotides matching TRBD1. In germline, CDR1 is SEHNR, CDR2 FQNEAQ (reference sequence). Trimming removed 0 bases from V and 0 bases from J; junction bases left unmatched: 8. This CDR3 is built from 17 residues. CDR3 nucleotide sequence: TGTGCCAGCAGCTTAGCGCGTGTGGGACAGTCCTCCTACGAGCAGTACTTC. This encodes CASSLARVGQSSYEQYF.

This chain joins TRBV7-9 and TRBJ2-5; D call uncertain. The CDR3 loop spans 11 amino acids. V was clipped by 5 bases and J by 4 bases, with 5 bases between them. The germline CDR1 and CDR2 sequences are SEHNR and FQNEAQ (reference sequence). The CDR3, as DNA: TGTGCCAGCAGCAAGGGAGAGACCCAGTACTTC. Amino acid sequence: CASSKGETQYF. Based on the CDR3 plus reference TRBV7-9 and TRBJ2-5, the full variable domain is DTGVSQNPRHKITKRGQNVTFRCDPISEHNRLYWYRQTLGQGPEFLTYFQNEAQLEKSRLLSDRFSAERPKGSFSTLEIQRTEQGDSAMYLCASSKGETQYFGPGTRLLVL.

The V and J genes are TRBV5-6 and TRBJ2-3, with D possibly TRBD1 on 6 matching bases. This CDR3 has 17 amino acids. CDR1 is SGHDT, CDR2 YYEEEE, per germline. V was clipped by 4 bases and J by 4 bases, with 22 bases between them. The CDR3 DNA reads as TGTGCCAGCAGCGCCGTCGGTCGTGGGTGGGGGCCAGATACGCAGTATTTT. As protein: CASSAVGRGWGPDTQYF.

The J gene is TRBJ1-4, the V gene TRBV28, with 8 bases fitting TRBD1. Per the germline V gene, CDR1 is MDHEN and CDR2 is SYDVKM. This CDR3 comprises 15 residues. Trimming took 4 bases from V and 4 from J; bases not matched to a gene: 5. The CDR3 nucleotides read TGTGCCAGCAGTTCCGGACAGGGTTTTAATGAAAAACTGTTTTTT. It is translated as CASSSGQGFNEKLFF.

The genes are TRBV7-2 and TRBJ2-5; TRBD1 agrees at 9 bases. Germline V gene data show CDR1 as SGHTA and CDR2 as FQGNSA. The length of the CDR3 is 13 residues. The V gene end was trimmed by 6 bases and the J gene end by 9 bases; junction bases not matched to a gene: 8. The CDR3 bases are TGTGCCAGCAGTTCCGGACAGGGGATGGCCCAGTACTTC. Protein: CASSSGQGMAQYF.

The chain links TRBV5-1 to TRBJ2-1, with a possible D match to TRBD2 (7 bases). Between the trimmed V and J ends, which lost 2 bases and 4 bases, there was a span of 19 bases. This CDR3 has 17 amino acids. From germline, CDR1 is SGHRS and CDR2 YFSETQ. Written as DNA, the CDR3 is TGCGCCAGCAGCTTCGTAGGGACAAAAGCGGGGTACAATGAGCAGTTCTTC. This translates into CASSFVGTKAGYNEQFF.

This chain uses TRBV10-1 with TRBJ2-1; the match to TRBD2 covers 9 bases. After removal of 6 bases from V and 6 bases from J, the junction contained 6 bases not matched to a gene. The length of the CDR3 is 14 residues. Germline CDR1 and CDR2: WNHNN and SYGVQD (reference sequence). The CDR3 region is CASSLAGPLNEQFF. Here the CDR3 DNA reads TGCGCCAGCAGCCTAGCGGGGCCCCTCAATGAGCAGTTCTTC.

V gene TRBV19 combines with J gene TRBJ2-3; either TRBD1 or TRBD2 may fit D (6 bases each). The CDR3 consists of 15 residues. Between the trimmed V and J ends, which lost 10 bases and 4 bases, there was a span of 21 bases. Germline CDR1 and CDR2: LNHDA and SQIVND (reference sequence). The CDR3 is CATLSVGGQADTQYF. The CDR3 nucleotides are TGTGCCACCCTATCCGTCGGGGGCCAGGCAGATACGCAGTATTTT. Together with reference TRBV19 and TRBJ2-3, the CDR3 gives the full variable domain: DGGITQSPKYLFRKEGQNVTLSCEQNLNHDAMYWYRQDPGQGLRLIYYSQIVNDFQKGDIAEGYSVSREKKESFPLTVTSAQKNPTAFYLCATLSVGGQADTQYFGPGTRLTVL.

CDR3 in amino acids: CASSLSRDRYPGELFF. CDR3 coding DNA: TGCGCCAGCAGTTTATCCCGGGACAGGTACCCCGGGGAGCTGTTTTTT. The chain employs TRBV5-1 and TRBJ2-2; 8 nucleotides align to TRBD1. The CDR3 runs to 16 residues. V trimming: 5 bases; J trimming: 6 bases; junction bases outside the gene matches: 12. CDR1 SGHRS and CDR2 YFSETQ come from the germline V gene.

The rearrangement links TRBV7-6 to TRBJ2-3; D possibly corresponds to TRBD2 (5 bases). Germline V gene data show CDR1 as SGHVS and CDR2 as FNYEAQ. The length of the CDR3 is 14 residues. Trimming cost V 3 bases and J 1 base, with 8 bases left between them. CDR3 residues: CASSLVSGTDTQYF. The CDR3 DNA sequence: TGTGCCAGCAGCTTGGTTAGCGGCACAGATACGCAGTATTTT.

CDR3 bases: TGTGCCAGCAGGTCGTGGGACAGGGTCACCCACGAGCAGTACTTC. Protein sequence: CASRSWDRVTHEQYF. V usage is TRBV28 and J usage is TRBJ2-7; 9 bases align to TRBD1. Germline V gene lookup returns CDR1 MDHEN and CDR2 SYDVKM. CDR3 length equals 15 residues. After removal of 6 bases from V and 5 bases from J, the junction contained 11 bases not matched to a gene.

This clone was counted once. The chain is built from TRBV6-5 and TRBJ2-7; D gene uncertain. The germline gives CDR1 MNHEY, CDR2 SVGAGI. CDR3 length: 14 residues. Deletions cut 0 bases from V and 2 bases from J, with 8 bases between. For the CDR3, the DNA is TGTGCCAGCAGTTACTCCACCTTGGCCTACGAGCAGTACTTC. It encodes CASSYSTLAYEQYF.

The chain recombines TRBV5-1 with TRBJ1-4; D may be TRBD1 (5 bases). Trimming pared 0 bases from V and 4 bases from J, leaving 13 bases between. Germline V gene data show CDR1 as SGHRS and CDR2 as YFSETQ. This CDR3 has 16 amino acids. Here the CDR3 DNA reads TGCGCCAGCAGCTTGGGGGTGGGGCAGCTTAATGAAAAACTGTTTTTT. Encoded protein: CASSLGVGQLNEKLFF.

V and J are TRBV9 and TRBJ2-2, with D tentatively TRBD1 (5 bases). V was cut by 2 bases and J by 3 bases, with 11 bases left in between. From germline, CDR1 is SGDLS and CDR2 YYNGEE. This CDR3 is built from 15 residues. The CDR3 is CASSVQGPHTGELFF. CDR3 coding DNA: TGTGCCAGCAGCGTCCAGGGCCCGCACACCGGGGAGCTGTTTTTT.

In this sample, this clone turned up once. This chain links TRBV9 with TRBJ2-1; 10 bases fit TRBD2. CDR3 size: 13 residues. Trimming took 4 bases from V and 7 from J; bases not matched to a gene: 2. The germline V gene encodes CDR1 SGDLS and CDR2 YYNGEE. CDR3 amino acids: CASSRAGGNEQFF. CDR3 in DNA: TGTGCCAGCAGCCGAGCGGGGGGGAATGAGCAGTTCTTC.

The chain links TRBV19 to TRBJ1-4; D is ambiguous. Germline V CDR1 and CDR2: LNHDA, SQIVND (reference sequence). The CDR3 sequence is 17 residues long. Trimming pared 0 bases from V and 2 bases from J, leaving 13 bases between. CDR3 bases: TGTGCCAGTAGTATAGATCATTCCAGTGTTACTAATGAAAAACTGTTTTTT. Protein product: CASSIDHSSVTNEKLFF. Together with reference TRBV19 and TRBJ1-4, the CDR3 gives the full variable domain: DGGITQSPKYLFRKEGQNVTLSCEQNLNHDAMYWYRQDPGQGLRLIYYSQIVNDFQKGDIAEGYSVSREKKESFPLTVTSAQKNPTAFYLCASSIDHSSVTNEKLFFGSGTQLSVL.

V gene TRBV28 combines with J gene TRBJ1-2; D is unclear. The V and J ends lost 6 bases and 8 bases respectively, with 10 bases between them. The CDR3 covers 11 residues. The germline CDR1 and CDR2 sequences are MDHEN and SYDVKM. CDR3 nucleotide sequence: TGTGCCAGCAGGAAGGACGGAGGCTACACCTTC. It codes for CASRKDGGYTF.